In this sample, the clone carrying this T cell receptor beta chain turned up many times. Its target is unknown. This record comes from a study of T cells in Graves' hyperthyroidism and ophthalmopathy. Across the whole study: Peripheral blood was obtained at initial diagnosis, preceding any treatment. General study points: Expanded thyroid clonotypes (above 0.001) were mostly also found in blood. Patients with ophthalmopathy were separated from those with stable hyperthyroidism by a 13 V-J model.

The length of the CDR3 is 13 residues. Germline assignment: CDR1 SNHLY and CDR2 FYNNEI. V lost 10 bases and J 1 base, leaving 13 bases between the germline ends. Amplified TCR beta CDR3 regions came from RNA transcripts. An initial round of RT-PCR targeting the TCR CDR3 relied on the HTBI primer set. TCRdb processed the multiplex PCR reads anew with MiXCR; each CDR3 protein has one entry. The sample contains hundreds of thousands of distinct CDR3 sequences, around 15% of which appear only once. The sequenced sample was blood. The chain uses TRBV2 and TRBJ1-1; D ambiguous. The source is a woman aged 18-29 years with Graves' hyperthyroidism. As DNA, the CDR3 is TGTGCCACTCATAGAACCGAGAACACTGAAGCTTTCTTT. Translation: CATHRTENTEAFF.